This TCR beta chain comes out of a study of T cell repertoires in cytomegalovirus infection. MiXCR was run by TCRdb on the reads, yielding one entry per CDR3 protein. The data hold some 560,000 distinct CDR3 sequences, with about 40% observed a single time. In the case of this clonotype: The antigen is not known.

The CDR3 runs 16 residues. In germline, CDR1 is SGHTA, CDR2 FQGNSA. With 1 base clipped from V and 9 bases from J, the junction kept 10 bases outside the gene matches. The receptor comes from a human donor in good health (CMV status not recorded). Some clones in this sample may be carry-over from other donors' samples. This chain joins TRBV7-2 and TRBJ2-1, with 9 bases matching TRBD2. This specimen consisted of cultured PBMCs, obtained from culture after CMV antigen stimulation. The CDR3 loop reads CASSLVGTSQGLEQFF. CDR3 DNA: TGTGCCAGCAGCTTAGTGGGGACTAGCCAAGGGCTTGAGCAGTTCTTC.